The 5 T cell receptor beta chains below come from one sample, sequenced in a study of T cell changes during pregnancy in multiple sclerosis. Only in-frame clones appear in the TCRdb table, and some are missing; sequencing was by immunoSEQ multiplex PCR. The table lists around 36,000 clones, 80% to 95% of them singletons. The sequencing used CD4+ T cells from peripheral blood mononuclear cells, collected in the third trimester of pregnancy. These receptor sequences come from a female donor with multiple sclerosis, enrolled in a pregnancy study.

This chain joins TRBV28 and TRBJ2-7; weak D call: TRBD2 (6 bases). Trimming shortened V by 0 bases and J by 5 bases, and 17 bases separated the two germline ends. Germline V gene data show CDR1 as MDHEN and CDR2 as SYDVKM. The CDR3 covers 16 residues. Written as DNA, the CDR3 is TGTGCCAGCAGTTTATGGAGGAGCGCGGGGAGGAACGAGCAGTACTTC. As protein: CASSLWRSAGRNEQYF.

This clone was picked up one time. The chain is built from TRBV19 and TRBJ2-5; D call uncertain. Trimming left V 2 bases short and J 0 bases short, with 22 bases between. Germline V gene sequence: CDR1 LNHDA, CDR2 SQIVND (reference sequence). The CDR3 loop spans 19 amino acids. In DNA, the CDR3 is TGTGCCAGTAGTATACACGGCTCGCGGCAGTATCAGAACCAAGAGACCCAGTACTTC. Encoded protein: CASSIHGSRQYQNQETQYF.

J is TRBJ2-3 and V is TRBV5-1, with 7 nucleotides matching TRBD2. This CDR3 comprises 18 residues. Trimming removed 5 bases from V and 3 bases from J; junction bases left unmatched: 18. Per the germline V gene, CDR1 is SGHRS and CDR2 is YFSETQ. The CDR3 spells CASSGSQGGLVQTDTQYF. The CDR3 bases are TGCGCCAGCAGTGGGTCCCAGGGAGGACTAGTACAAACAGATACGCAGTATTTT.

The chain employs TRBV27 and TRBJ2-2, with D perhaps TRBD1 (6 bases). V lost 3 bases, J lost 6 bases, and 17 bases lay in between. Germline V gene lookup returns CDR1 MNHEY and CDR2 SMNVEV (reference sequence). There are 16 residues in the CDR3. CDR3: CASSFILGARAGELFF. CDR3 in DNA: TGTGCCAGCAGTTTCATATTGGGGGCGCGGGCCGGGGAGCTGTTTTTT.

This chain uses TRBV4-1 with TRBJ1-4; TRBD1 agrees at 9 bases. Trimming cost V 3 bases and J 7 bases; bases outside gene matches: 6. From germline, CDR1 is MGHRA and CDR2 YSYEKL. The CDR3 contains 15 residues. CDR3 amino acids: CASSQGQGRVEKLFF. CDR3 DNA: TGCGCCAGCAGCCAGGGACAGGGTCGGGTTGAAAAACTGTTTTTT.